This T cell receptor (beta chain) was recovered during a study of T cells in localized non-small cell lung cancer. Overall study findings and caveats: The study detected a median roughly 56 of the top 100 tumor clones in adjacent lung. The greatest T cell clonality was found in uninvolved adjacent lung (higher than in tumor).

A note on this clone: The antigen is undetermined.

The CDR3 is 14 residues long. The V end was cut by 0 bases, the J end by 2 bases, with 9 bases between. Germline CDR1 is SGHRS and CDR2 is YFSETQ. The assay was immunoSEQ multiplex PCR, and TCRdb's table has in-frame clones only and misses some. The profile shows fewer than 35,000 clones, over 75% of them singletons. The chain has TRBV5-1 and TRBJ2-7; D is possibly TRBD1 or TRBD2 (5 bases each). This sequence originates from a male donor at least 60 years old with stage III lung adenocarcinoma. The specimen was peripheral blood, collected before any cancer treatment. The CDR3 loop reads CASSLGLGPYEQYF. The CDR3 DNA follows: TGCGCCAGCAGCTTGGGCCTGGGACCCTACGAGCAGTACTTC.